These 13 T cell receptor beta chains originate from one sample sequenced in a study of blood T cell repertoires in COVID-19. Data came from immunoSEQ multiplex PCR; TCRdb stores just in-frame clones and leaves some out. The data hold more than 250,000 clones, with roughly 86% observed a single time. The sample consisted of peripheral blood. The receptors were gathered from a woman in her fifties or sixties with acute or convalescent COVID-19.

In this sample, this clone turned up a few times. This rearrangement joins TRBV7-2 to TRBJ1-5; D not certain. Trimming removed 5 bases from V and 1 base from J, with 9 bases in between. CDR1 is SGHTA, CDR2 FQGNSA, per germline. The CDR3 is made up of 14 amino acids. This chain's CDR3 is CASSPYMSNQPQHF. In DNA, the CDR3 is TGTGCCAGCAGCCCCTATATGAGCAATCAGCCCCAGCATTTT.

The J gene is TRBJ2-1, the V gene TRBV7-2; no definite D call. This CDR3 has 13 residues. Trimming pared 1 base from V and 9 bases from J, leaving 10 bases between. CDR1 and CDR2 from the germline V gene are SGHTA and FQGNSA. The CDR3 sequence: CASSLGGYAEQFF. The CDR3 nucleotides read TGTGCCAGCAGCTTAGGAGGCTACGCTGAGCAGTTCTTC.

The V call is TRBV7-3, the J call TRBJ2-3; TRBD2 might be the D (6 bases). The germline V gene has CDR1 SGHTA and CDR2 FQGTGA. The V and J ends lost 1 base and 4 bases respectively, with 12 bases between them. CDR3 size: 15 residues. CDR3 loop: CASSLIGEAADTQYF. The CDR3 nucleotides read TGTGCCAGCAGCTTAATCGGGGAGGCGGCAGATACGCAGTATTTT.

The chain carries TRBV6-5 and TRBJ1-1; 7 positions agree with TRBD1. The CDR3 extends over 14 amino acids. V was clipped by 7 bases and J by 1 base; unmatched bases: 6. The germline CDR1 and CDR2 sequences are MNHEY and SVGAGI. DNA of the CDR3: TGTGCCAGCACCAAAGACAGGGCGAACACTGAAGCTTTCTTT. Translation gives CASTKDRANTEAFF.

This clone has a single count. In DNA, the CDR3 is TGTGCCAGCAGTTTATGGGACAGACCCAATCGCGGCTACACCTTC. This translates into CASSLWDRPNRGYTF. V gene TRBV28 combines with J gene TRBJ1-2, with D possibly matching TRBD1 (6 bases). Trimming took off 0 bases at V and 8 bases at J, with 16 bases between the two ends. The germline V gene has CDR1 MDHEN and CDR2 SYDVKM. The length of the CDR3 is 15 residues.

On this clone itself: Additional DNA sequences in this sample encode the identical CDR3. The CDR3 region has the DNA TGTGCCAGCAGTTACCGGGACAGGAACACTGAAGCTTTCTTT. This encodes CASSYRDRNTEAFF. The rearrangement joins TRBV6-5 to TRBJ1-1; TRBD1 agrees at 7 bases. With V trimmed by 2 bases and J by 1 base, 1 base remained unmatched. The CDR3 consists of 14 residues. CDR1 MNHEY and CDR2 SVGAGI come from the germline V gene.

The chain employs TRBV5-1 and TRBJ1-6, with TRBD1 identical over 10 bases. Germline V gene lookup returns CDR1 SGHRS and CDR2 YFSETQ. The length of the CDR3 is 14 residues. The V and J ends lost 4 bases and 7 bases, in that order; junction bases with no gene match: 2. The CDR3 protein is CASSQDRGNSPLHF. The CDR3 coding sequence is TGCGCCAGCAGCCAGGACAGGGGGAATTCACCCCTCCACTTT.

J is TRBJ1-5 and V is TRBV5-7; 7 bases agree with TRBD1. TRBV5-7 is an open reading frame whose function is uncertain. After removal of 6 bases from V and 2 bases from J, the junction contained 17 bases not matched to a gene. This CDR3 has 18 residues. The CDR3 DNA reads TGTGCCAGCATTTATGTACGACAGGGAAATAGTTGCAATCAGCCCCAGCATTTT. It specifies CASIYVRQGNSCNQPQHF.

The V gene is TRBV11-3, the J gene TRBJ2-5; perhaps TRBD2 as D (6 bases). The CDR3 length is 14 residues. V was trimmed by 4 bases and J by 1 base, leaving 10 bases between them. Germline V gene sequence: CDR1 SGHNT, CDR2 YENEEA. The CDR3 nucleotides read TGTGCCAGCAGCTCGGAGGGGCTCCAAGAGACCCAGTACTTC. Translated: CASSSEGLQETQYF.

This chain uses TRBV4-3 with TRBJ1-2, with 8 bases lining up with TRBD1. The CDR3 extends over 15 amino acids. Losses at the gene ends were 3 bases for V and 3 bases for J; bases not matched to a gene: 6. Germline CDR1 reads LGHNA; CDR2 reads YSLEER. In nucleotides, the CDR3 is TGCGCCAGCAGCCAGCTCGTGACAGGGGACTATGGCTACACCTTC. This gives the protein CASSQLVTGDYGYTF.

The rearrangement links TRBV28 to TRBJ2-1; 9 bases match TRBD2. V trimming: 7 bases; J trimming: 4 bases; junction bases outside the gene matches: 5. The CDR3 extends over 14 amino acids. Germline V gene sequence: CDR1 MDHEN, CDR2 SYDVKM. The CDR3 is CASISTSGYNEQFF. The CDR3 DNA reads TGTGCCAGCATTAGTACTAGCGGGTACAATGAGCAGTTCTTC.

As DNA, the CDR3 is TGTGCCAGCAGCCCTGGTGGCCTCTACGAGCAGTACTTC. Protein product: CASSPGGLYEQYF. The chain joins TRBV28 to TRBJ2-7; no clear D gene. V lost 6 bases to trimming and J lost 3 bases, with 12 bases between them. From germline, CDR1 is MDHEN and CDR2 SYDVKM. There are 13 residues in the CDR3. The entire variable domain, with the rest obtained from reference TRBV28 and TRBJ2-7, is as follows: DVKVTQSSRYLVKRTGEKVFLECVQDMDHENMFWYRQDPGLGLRLIYFSYDVKMKEKGDIPEGYSVSREKKERFSLILESASTNQTSMYLCASSPGGLYEQYFGPGTRLTVT.

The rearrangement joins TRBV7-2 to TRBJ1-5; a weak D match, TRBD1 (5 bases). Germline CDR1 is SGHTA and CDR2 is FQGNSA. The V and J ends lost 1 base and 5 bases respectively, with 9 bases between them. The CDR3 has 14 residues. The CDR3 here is CASSLDRNYQPQHF. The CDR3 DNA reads TGTGCCAGCAGCTTAGACAGGAATTATCAGCCCCAGCATTTT.